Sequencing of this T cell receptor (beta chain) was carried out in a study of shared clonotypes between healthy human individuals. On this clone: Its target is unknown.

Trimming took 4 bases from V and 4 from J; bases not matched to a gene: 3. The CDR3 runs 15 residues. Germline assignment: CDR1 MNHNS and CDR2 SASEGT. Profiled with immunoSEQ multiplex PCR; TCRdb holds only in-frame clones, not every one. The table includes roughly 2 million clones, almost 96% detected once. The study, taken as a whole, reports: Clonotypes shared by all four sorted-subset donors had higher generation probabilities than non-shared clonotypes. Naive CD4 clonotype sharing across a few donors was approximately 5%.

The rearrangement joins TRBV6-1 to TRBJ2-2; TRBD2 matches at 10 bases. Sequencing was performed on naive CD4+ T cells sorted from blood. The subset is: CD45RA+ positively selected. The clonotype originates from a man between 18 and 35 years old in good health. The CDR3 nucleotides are TGTGCCAGCAGTGTAACTAGCGGGGTCACCGGGGAGCTGTTTTTT. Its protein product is CASSVTSGVTGELFF.